This is a list of T cell receptor beta chains from one sample in a study of cytomegalovirus exposure and HLA in healthy donors. TCRdb's table, derived via immunoSEQ multiplex PCR, lists solely in-frame clones and lacks some. The sample contains 35,000 to 45,000 clones, around 56% of which appear only once. Source material: PBMCs. These receptors originate from a man in his 60s in good health and CMV-seronegative. Both conserved end residues are trimmed from each CDR3. Each record gives: V gene, CDR3 protein.

>TRBV2
ASSLTTPEGQPQH
>TRBV5-4
ASSPPTGPNTEAF
>TRBV4-1
ASSQVASRAAYGYT
>TRBV7-9
ASSLVWGQEGYT
>TRBV19
ASSNMNTGELF
>TRBV18
ASSPRQDELGGYT
>TRBV14
ASSPGGSQETQY
>TRBV11-2
ASSLGSISHFLNTEAF
>TRBV5-6
ASSLYREAYNSPLH
>TRBV4-1
ASSIRQRSSYNEQF
>TRBV30
AWSEGVVSKRQY
>TRBV5-1
ASSLAQGDYNEQF
>TRBV29-1
SVELGAADTQY
>TRBV10-3
AISESQGGDTQY
>TRBV2
ASSAPGLAAYPSEQY
>TRBV29-1
SGSTGTNQPQH
>TRBV27
ASSLLGDTQY
>TRBV7-9
ASSSGQGGYEQY
>TRBV30
AWSLDLYEQY
>TRBV14
ASSQQIQETQY
>TRBV5-1
ASSLGGRGYT
>TRBV4-1
ASSLEGGGRGKQY
>TRBV6-6
ASWSGRYEQY
>TRBV27
ASSHKGTEAF
>TRBV10-3
AILALDTQY
>TRBV10-3
AISESGEGKQPQH
>TRBV28
ASSLWGRNGNTIY
>TRBV29-1
SVQGGTNTEAF
>TRBV5-1
ASSSEGGNEQF
>TRBV19
ASSIPGDTQY
>TRBV6-5
ASKTLRQEE
>TRBV28
ASSLPDRGHQPQH
>TRBV21-1
ASSQGGGRQPQH
>TRBV2
ASRGRGFYEQY
>TRBV21-1
ASSKEIRQSNTEAF
>TRBV7-3
ASSSAYEQY
>TRBV6-5
ASSYSMMGRGGAF
>TRBV7-2
ASSAGLAGLGDTQY
>TRBV7-8
ASSSLGGYEQY
>TRBV7-2
ASSLLLRVTEQY
>TRBV2
ASRAGSYSYEQY
>TRBV6-5
ASSYGITGGDGYT
>TRBV2
ASGGGQGGNQPQH
>TRBV27
ASSGPIPHNEQF
>TRBV5-8
ASSLDRGRGNTIY
>TRBV4-1
ASSHRTSRGGEKLF
>TRBV28
ASLNQALNTEAF
>TRBV7-6
ASSRTGEGATNEKLF
>TRBV19
ASTGSEGEKLF
>TRBV4-1
ASSPTGASGNNEQF
>TRBV19
ASSPGTGGDKPQH
>TRBV7-8
ASSLSRDRGQPQH
>TRBV14
ASSQPSGSSYNEQF
>TRBV2
ASQYSYEQY